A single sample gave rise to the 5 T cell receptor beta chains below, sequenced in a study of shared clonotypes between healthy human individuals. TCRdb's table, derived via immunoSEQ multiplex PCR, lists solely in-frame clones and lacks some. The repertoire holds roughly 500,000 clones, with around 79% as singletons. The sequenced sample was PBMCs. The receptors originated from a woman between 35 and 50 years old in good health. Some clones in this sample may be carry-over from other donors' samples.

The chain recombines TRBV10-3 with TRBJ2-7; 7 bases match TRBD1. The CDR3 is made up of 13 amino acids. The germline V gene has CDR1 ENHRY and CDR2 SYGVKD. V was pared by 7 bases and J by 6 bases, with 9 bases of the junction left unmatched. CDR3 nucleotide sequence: TGTGCCATCAAGGCGCAGGGGGTCGGCGAGCAGTACTTC. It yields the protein CAIKAQGVGEQYF.

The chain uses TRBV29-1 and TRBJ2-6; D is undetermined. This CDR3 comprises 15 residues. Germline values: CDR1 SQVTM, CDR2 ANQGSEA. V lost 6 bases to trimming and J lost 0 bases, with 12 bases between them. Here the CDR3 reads CSVRLGYSGANVLTF. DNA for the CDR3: TGCAGCGTAAGATTGGGCTACTCTGGGGCCAACGTCCTGACTTTC. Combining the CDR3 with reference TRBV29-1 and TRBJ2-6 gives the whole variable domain SAVISQKPSRDICQRGTSLTIQCQVDSQVTMMFWYRQQPGQSLTLIATANQGSEATYESGFVIDKFPISRPNLTFSTLTVSNMSPEDSSIYLCSVRLGYSGANVLTFGAGSRLTVL.

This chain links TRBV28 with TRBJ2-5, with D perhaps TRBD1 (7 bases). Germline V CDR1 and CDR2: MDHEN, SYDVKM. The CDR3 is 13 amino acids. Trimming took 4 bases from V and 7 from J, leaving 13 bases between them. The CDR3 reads CASSWGRGVTQYF. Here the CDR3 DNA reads TGTGCCAGCAGTTGGGGCAGGGGGGTGACCCAGTACTTC.

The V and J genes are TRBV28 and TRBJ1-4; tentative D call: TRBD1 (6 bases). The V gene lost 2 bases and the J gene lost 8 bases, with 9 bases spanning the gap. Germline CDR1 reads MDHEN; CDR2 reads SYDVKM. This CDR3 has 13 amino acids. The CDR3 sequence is CASSLPGAEKLFF. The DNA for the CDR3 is TGTGCCAGCAGTTTACCAGGGGCCGAAAAACTGTTTTTT.

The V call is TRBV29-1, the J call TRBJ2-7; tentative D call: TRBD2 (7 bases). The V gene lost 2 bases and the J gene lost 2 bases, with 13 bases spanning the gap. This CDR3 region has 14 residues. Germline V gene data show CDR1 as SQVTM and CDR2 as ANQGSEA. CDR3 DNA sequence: TGCAGCGTTGAAAGGGGGGGCCGGACCTACGAGCAGTACTTC. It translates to CSVERGGRTYEQYF.